This T cell receptor (beta chain) was identified in a study of cytomegalovirus exposure and HLA in healthy donors. Across the study: A prior study identified approximately 110 million unique TCR beta sequences from 200 million or so T cells. General study points: The study carried out a later analysis of TCR beta sequences. It associated some 18,000 of them with specific HLA alleles at a false discovery rate of 0.05. In a later analysis, common viral pathogens appeared linked to several of the most significant clusters. Reports showed the classifier diagnosing cytomegalovirus status with high specificity and sensitivity.

This clone was seen only a few times. Its antigen is undetermined. Germline assignment: CDR1 SGHDN and CDR2 FVKESK. V lost 1 base and J 4 bases, leaving 13 bases between the germline ends. The CDR3 is made up of 15 amino acids. It was with 60 Vbeta and 13 Jbeta primers that the PCR ran. Produced via immunoSEQ multiplex PCR; TCRdb's table is partial and in-frame only. The repertoire includes 140,000 to 150,000 clones, over 60% of them detected once, and less than 2% sits in the top ten. The sequenced material came from PBMCs. This chain links TRBV14 with TRBJ1-1, with D possibly matching TRBD1 (5 bases). This receptor was identified in a man aged 40-55 years in good health and CMV-seronegative. CDR3: CASSQASGGGTEAFF. The CDR3 region has the DNA TGTGCCAGCAGCCAAGCCTCGGGGGGGGGCACTGAAGCTTTCTTT.